This record concerns one T cell receptor (beta chain) sequence. The authors' processing: Nucleated cell number was recorded as an estimate derived from reference gene primer amplification. Data came from immunoSEQ multiplex PCR; TCRdb stores just in-frame clones and leaves some out. That table furnishes V, J and clone size, whereas the DNA furnished D and trimming. The sample consists of fewer than 300,000 clones, over 75% of them appearing once. This sample was included in a study of blood T cell repertoires in COVID-19. Study at large: Acute-phase and convalescent COVID-19 samples originated in the United States, Italy and Spain. From T cells, B-cell-depleted T cells, or PBMCs came the material, which was cDNA or gDNA.

This CDR3 region has 14 residues. V lost 5 bases to trimming and J lost 6 bases; unmatched junction nucleotides: 3. CDR1 and CDR2 from the germline V gene are SEHNR and FQNEAQ (reference sequence). The rearrangement links TRBV7-9 to TRBJ2-1, with TRBD1 identical over 11 bases. The sequence came from a man aged 45-65 years with active or convalescent COVID-19. The sequenced material came from peripheral blood. DNA of the CDR3: TGTGCCAGCAGCCCGGACAGGGGGCGCAATGAGCAGTTCTTC. It codes for CASSPDRGRNEQFF. The full variable domain, in which reference TRBV7-9 and TRBJ2-1 provide the parts outside the CDR3, is DTGVSQNPRHKITKRGQNVTFRCDPISEHNRLYWYRQTLGQGPEFLTYFQNEAQLEKSRLLSDRFSAERPKGSFSTLEIQRTEQGDSAMYLCASSPDRGRNEQFFGPGTRLTVL.